The 30 T cell receptor beta chains listed next were all sequenced from one sample in a study of T-cell memory formation after mild COVID-19. TCRdb analysed the 5' RACE reads with MiXCR anew, one entry per CDR3 protein. Of just over 60,000 distinct CDR3 sequences in the sample, about 10% were seen once. Sequencing used PBMCs or a T cell subset sorted from them (not recorded which). Source of these receptors: a man aged 18 to 30 who had mild COVID-19 (a few samples of this study predate the infection). Cell type and time point are not known.

There are a few counts of this clonotype. This sequence joins TRBV7-9 and TRBJ2-1; no definite D call. The CDR3 runs to 13 residues. The V end was cut by 2 bases, the J end by 7 bases, with 9 bases between. The V gene's germline CDR1 is SEHNR and CDR2 FQNEAQ (reference sequence). CDR3 loop: CASSLNVGNEQFF. Here the CDR3 DNA reads TGTGCCAGCAGCTTAAACGTGGGTAATGAGCAGTTCTTC.

This clonotype was recorded at least ten times. The chain has TRBV20-1 and TRBJ2-3, with 9 bases identical to TRBD2. CDR1 is DFQATT, CDR2 SNEGSKA, per germline (reference sequence). The V gene end was trimmed by 3 bases and the J gene end by 1 base; junction bases not matched to a gene: 5. The CDR3 extends over 15 amino acids. The CDR3 protein is CSASRQRGGTDTQYF. The CDR3 coding sequence is TGCAGTGCTAGCCGGCAGCGGGGGGGCACAGATACGCAGTATTTT.

Only a few counts were recorded for this clonotype. CDR3 nucleotides: TGCAGTGCTTCTGGGGCCTCCACAGATACGCAGTATTTT. Its translation: CSASGASTDTQYF. This sequence joins TRBV20-1 and TRBJ2-3, with a weak D call TRBD1 (5 bases). Trimming took 5 bases from V and 2 from J, leaving 11 bases between them. The CDR3 has 13 amino acids. Germline loops: CDR1 DFQATT, CDR2 SNEGSKA (reference sequence).

This clonotype has only a few counts. This sequence joins TRBV5-6 and TRBJ2-3, with D hard to call. V shed 4 bases and J shed 2 bases, with 14 bases lying between them. CDR1 is SGHDT, CDR2 YYEEEE, per germline. This CDR3 contains 15 residues. CDR3 sequence reads: CASSPGYGNTDTQYF. The CDR3 DNA is TGTGCCAGCAGCCCAGGATATGGTAACACAGATACGCAGTATTTT.

The chain couples TRBV6-4 to TRBJ2-3; D call uncertain. V was shortened by 2 bases and J by 4 bases, with 4 bases between the two germline ends. Looked up from germline, CDR1 is MRHNA and CDR2 is SNTAGT. This CDR3 comprises 12 residues. The CDR3 nucleotides are TGTGCCAGCAGTGACGGGGCAGATACGCAGTATTTT. Translated: CASSDGADTQYF.

The CDR3 DNA reads TGTGCCAGCAGTTTTTCTACTAGCGGGGGTTACAATGAGCAGTTCTTC. The encoded protein is CASSFSTSGGYNEQFF. The chain combines TRBV12-3 or TRBV12-4 with TRBJ2-1; 11 nucleotides align to TRBD2. V was pared by 3 bases and J by 4 bases, with 5 bases of the junction left unmatched. The CDR3 extends over 16 amino acids.

At least ten counts were recorded for this clonotype. The chain carries TRBV6-5 and TRBJ1-6; D perhaps matches TRBD1 (5 bases). V lost 5 bases and J lost 10, with 18 bases in between. CDR3 length: 15 amino acids. CDR1 is MNHEY, CDR2 SVGAGI, per germline. The CDR3 reads CASSRGGTGGSPLHF. Written as DNA, the CDR3 is TGTGCCAGCAGTCGCGGGGGGACGGGTGGATCACCCCTCCACTTT.

This clonotype was seen repeatedly, ten times or more. The J gene is TRBJ1-5, the V gene TRBV10-3; tentatively, D is TRBD1 (6 bases). This CDR3 region has 15 residues. Trimming pared 2 bases from V and 3 bases from J, leaving 11 bases between. Germline V gene sequence: CDR1 ENHRY, CDR2 SYGVKD. CDR3 amino acids: CAISEPGADNQPQHF. CDR3 in DNA: TGTGCCATCAGTGAGCCGGGGGCGGACAATCAGCCCCAGCATTTT.

This chain joins TRBV24-1 and TRBJ2-1; no reliable D call. Per germline, CDR1 KGHDR and CDR2 SFDVKD. This CDR3 has 17 residues. Trimming removed 5 bases at V and 2 bases at J, with 18 bases between. CDR3 residues: CATSAVPSTATYNEQFF. CDR3 DNA: TGTGCCACCAGTGCGGTCCCGTCAACCGCGACCTACAATGAGCAGTTCTTC.

This clonotype appeared a few times. V usage is TRBV25-1 and J usage is TRBJ2-5; D not certain. Germline V CDR1 and CDR2: MGHDK, SYGVNS. The CDR3 length is 16 residues. V was cut by 0 bases and J by 3 bases, with 14 bases left in between. In nucleotides, the CDR3 is TGTGCCAGCAGTGAATATCGACCTGTTGGGGAAGAGACCCAGTACTTC. This gives the protein CASSEYRPVGEETQYF.

This sequence joins TRBV6-1 and TRBJ2-6; D is undetermined. The CDR3 loop spans 15 amino acids. Trimming stripped 3 bases from V and 0 bases from J, with 6 bases between. Germline CDR1 MNHNS, CDR2 SASEGT. CDR3 bases: TGTGCCAGCAGTGAGAATTACTCTGGGGCCAACGTCCTGACTTTC. As protein: CASSENYSGANVLTF.

This clonotype showed up many times. V gene TRBV7-9 combines with J gene TRBJ2-1, with 7 nucleotides matching TRBD1. The CDR3 totals 14 residues. Unmatched junction bases numbered 1, after V lost 5 bases and J lost 0 bases. Germline V gene lookup returns CDR1 SEHNR and CDR2 FQNEAQ (reference sequence). CDR3 sequence: CASSRDSSYNEQFF. The CDR3 DNA sequence: TGTGCCAGCAGCAGGGACAGCTCCTACAATGAGCAGTTCTTC.

The rearrangement links TRBV12-3 or TRBV12-4 to TRBJ1-2, with TRBD1 identical over 7 bases. Trimming took 5 bases from V and 4 from J; bases not matched to a gene: 16. CDR3 size: 17 residues. CDR3 in DNA: TGTGCCAGCAGTCCACCGACAGGGCACGAGCGGCTCTATGGCTACACCTTC. It encodes CASSPPTGHERLYGYTF.

This clonotype came up many times. The CDR3: CASSLYRDANEQYF. The CDR3 DNA is TGTGCCAGCAGCCTGTACCGGGACGCCAACGAGCAGTACTTC. The J gene is TRBJ2-7, the V gene TRBV4-2; D could derive from TRBD1 or TRBD2 (5 bases each). Trimming pared 4 bases from V and 5 bases from J, leaving 15 bases between. Looked up from germline, CDR1 is LGHNA and CDR2 is YNFKEQ. CDR3 length equals 14 residues.

The CDR3 coding sequence is TGTGCCAGCAGTCTTCCGCAGCTAGTCGGCACAGATACGCAGTATTTT. It translates to CASSLPQLVGTDTQYF. V and J are TRBV28 and TRBJ2-3; no firm D call. The CDR3 loop spans 16 amino acids. Trimming left V 5 bases short and J 1 base short, with 16 bases between. CDR1 is MDHEN and CDR2 is SYDVKM in the germline V gene.

The CDR3 nucleotides are TGTGCCAGCAGCCAACGGGACTACCAAGAGACCCAGTACTTC. It yields the protein CASSQRDYQETQYF. The rearrangement links TRBV11-2 to TRBJ2-5, with D possibly TRBD2 on 6 matching bases. Trimming left V 5 bases short and J 0 bases short, with 10 bases between. This CDR3 comprises 14 residues. Looked up from germline, CDR1 is SGHAT and CDR2 is FQNNGV. Based on the CDR3 plus reference TRBV11-2 and TRBJ2-5, the full variable domain is EAGVAQSPRYKIIEKRQSVAFWCNPISGHATLYWYQQILGQGPKLLIQFQNNGVVDDSQLPKDRFSAERLKGVDSTLKIQPAKLEDSAVYLCASSQRDYQETQYFGPGTRLLVL.

This clonotype was observed a few times. The rearrangement joins TRBV7-8 to TRBJ1-2, with D hard to call. The CDR3 consists of 15 residues. V gave up 3 bases and J gave up 0 bases, with 11 bases separating them. Germline V CDR1 and CDR2: SGHVS, FQNEAQ. The CDR3 coding sequence is TGTGCCAGCAGCTTGCAGCCCCGAGCTAACTATGGCTACACCTTC. The encoded protein is CASSLQPRANYGYTF.

This clonotype occurred a few times. The CDR3: CASSQQGASTEAFF. The CDR3 nucleotides read TGTGCCAGCAGTCAACAGGGGGCTTCTACTGAAGCTTTCTTT. This chain joins TRBV7-2 and TRBJ1-1; TRBD1 agrees at 9 bases. CDR3 length: 14 amino acids. Germline assignment: CDR1 SGHTA and CDR2 FQGNSA. Trimming took 6 bases from V and 5 from J; bases not matched to a gene: 7. Full variable domain (missing parts from reference TRBV7-2 and TRBJ1-1): GAGVSQSPSNKVTEKGKDVELRCDPISGHTALYWYRQSLGQGLEFLIYFQGNSAPDKSGLPSDRFSAERTGGSVSTLTIQRTQQEDSAVYLCASSQQGASTEAFFGQGTRLTVV.

This clonotype turned up a few times. V usage is TRBV5-6 and J usage is TRBJ2-5, with a tentative D call TRBD2 (5 bases). V was trimmed by 4 bases and J by 7 bases, leaving 17 bases between them. The CDR3 consists of 14 residues. Germline CDR1 is SGHDT and CDR2 is YYEEEE. Here the CDR3 reads CASSHSTGEGTQYF. CDR3 nucleotides: TGTGCCAGCAGCCACTCAACCGGGGAAGGGACCCAGTACTTC. Full variable domain (remainder filled in from reference TRBV5-6 and TRBJ2-5): DAGVTQSPTHLIKTRGQQVTLRCSPKSGHDTVSWYQQALGQGPQFIFQYYEEEERQRGNFPDRFSGHQFPNYSSELNVNALLLGDSALYLCASSHSTGEGTQYFGPGTRLLVL.

J is TRBJ1-1 and V is TRBV5-1; D not certain. Trimming shortened V by 0 bases and J by 2 bases, and 8 bases separated the two germline ends. Germline CDR1 and CDR2: SGHRS and YFSETQ. The CDR3 is 14 amino acids. This chain's CDR3 is CASSLAVVNTEAFF. CDR3 DNA: TGCGCCAGCAGCTTGGCCGTGGTTAACACTGAAGCTTTCTTT.

In this sample, this clonotype turned up a few times. V and J are TRBV5-1 and TRBJ2-3; 7 nucleotides agree with TRBD2. The CDR3 has 16 residues. CDR1 is SGHRS, CDR2 YFSETQ, per germline. Losses at the gene ends were 4 bases for V and 1 base for J; bases not matched to a gene: 9. CDR3 sequence reads: CASSTTRGVRTDTQYF. In DNA form, the CDR3 reads TGCGCCAGCAGCACTACTCGGGGGGTTCGCACAGATACGCAGTATTTT.

The table lists this clonotype with a few counts. This rearrangement joins TRBV20-1 to TRBJ2-4, with 9 bases fitting TRBD2. CDR3 length equals 15 residues. The J segment lost 7 bases and the V segment lost 5 bases, leaving 12 bases of the junction unmatched. The germline V gene has CDR1 DFQATT and CDR2 SNEGSKA (reference sequence). CDR3 residues: CSAPVSGLAFNIQYF. CDR3 coding DNA: TGCAGTGCTCCTGTGTCGGGACTAGCATTTAACATTCAGTACTTC.

On this clonotype itself: With a much larger clone just one base away, this may be a read error. Lacking the conserved final phenylalanine or tryptophan, this CDR3 likely reflects a read error. The chain uses TRBV7-8 and TRBJ1-2; D gene ambiguous. This CDR3 region has 11 residues. Germline V lookup: CDR1 SGHVS, CDR2 FQNEAQ. The ends were cut back, 5 bases at V and 8 bases at J, with 9 bases in the middle. CDR3 amino acids: CASSSSGGYTL. CDR3 coding DNA: TGTGCCAGCAGCAGCTCGGGGGGCTACACCTTA.

This clonotype was seen more than once but under ten times. This chain connects TRBV7-2 to TRBJ2-5; D may correspond to TRBD1 or TRBD2 (7 bases each). Germline V gene sequence: CDR1 SGHTA, CDR2 FQGNSA. V lost 4 bases, J lost 0 bases, and 18 bases lay in between. CDR3 size: 17 residues. This chain's CDR3 is CASSSFGQGGHQETQYF. The CDR3 coding sequence is TGTGCCAGCAGCTCCTTCGGGCAGGGGGGGCACCAAGAGACCCAGTACTTC. Based on the CDR3 plus reference TRBV7-2 and TRBJ2-5, the full variable domain is GAGVSQSPSNKVTEKGKDVELRCDPISGHTALYWYRQSLGQGLEFLIYFQGNSAPDKSGLPSDRFSAERTGGSVSTLTIQRTQQEDSAVYLCASSSFGQGGHQETQYFGPGTRLLVL.

This clonotype was recorded at least ten times. V is TRBV7-2 and J is TRBJ2-5, with D tentatively TRBD1 or TRBD2 (5 bases each). Trimming stripped 5 bases from V and 6 bases from J, with 13 bases between. The germline CDR1 and CDR2 sequences are SGHTA and FQGNSA. This CDR3 region has 13 residues. As DNA, the CDR3 is TGTGCCAGCAGCCCGTCGGGACGTCAGACCCAGTACTTC. Translating gives CASSPSGRQTQYF.

This clonotype was seen only a few times. The chain carries TRBV6-4 and TRBJ2-7; D could derive from TRBD1 or TRBD2 (7 bases each). Trimming took 5 bases from V and 1 from J, leaving 15 bases between them. This CDR3 comprises 15 residues. Germline V CDR1 and CDR2: MRHNA, SNTAGT. This CDR3 is CASSPGGEGSYEQYV. The CDR3 DNA is TGTGCCAGCAGTCCAGGGGGGGAAGGGTCCTACGAGCAGTACGTC.

The chain is built from TRBV3-1 and TRBJ1-4; no clear D gene. Looked up from germline, CDR1 is LGHDT and CDR2 is YNNKEL (reference sequence). The CDR3 totals 13 residues. The V end was cut by 3 bases, the J end by 7 bases, with 9 bases between. The CDR3 spells CASSHLSGEKLFF. The CDR3 nucleotides are TGTGCCAGCAGCCACTTATCGGGTGAAAAACTGTTTTTT.

This clonotype showed up just a few times. The chain joins TRBV14 to TRBJ2-7; D perhaps matches TRBD1 (6 bases). Germline CDR1 reads SGHDN; CDR2 reads FVKESK. This CDR3 contains 13 residues. Deletions cut 6 bases from V and 6 bases from J, with 15 bases between. The CDR3 loop reads CASSTDVQGEQYV. In nucleotides, the CDR3 is TGTGCCAGCAGTACGGACGTACAGGGCGAGCAGTACGTC.

A few counts support this clonotype. The V call is TRBV29-1, the J call TRBJ2-7; either TRBD1 or TRBD2 may supply D (5 bases each). CDR1 is SQVTM and CDR2 is ANQGSEA in the germline V gene. This CDR3 region has 10 residues. The V end lost 6 bases, the J end lost 5 bases, and 8 bases lay between the germline ends. The CDR3 sequence: CSVGTDEQYF. Here the CDR3 DNA reads TGCAGCGTGGGGACGGACGAGCAGTACTTC.

V gene TRBV20-1 combines with J gene TRBJ1-1, with 8 positions matching TRBD1. The germline V gene encodes CDR1 DFQATT and CDR2 SNEGSKA (reference sequence). The CDR3 runs 15 residues. Unmatched junction bases numbered 7, after V lost 2 bases and J lost 2 bases. The CDR3 loop is CSARTPGQVNTEAFF. For the CDR3, the DNA is TGCAGTGCTAGAACGCCGGGACAGGTTAACACTGAAGCTTTCTTT.